Below are 27 T cell receptor beta chains sequenced from a single sample in a study of T cells in Graves' hyperthyroidism and ophthalmopathy (dated by TCRdb to about 2019). The library was prepared using multiplex PCR. The data were produced on an Illumina HiSeq 2000. The TCR beta CDR3 regions were amplified from RNA transcripts. The first round of RT-PCR for the TCR CDR3 was performed with the HTBI primer set and the Qiagen OneStep RT-PCR kit. In TCRdb, the public reads were trimmed at Q25 with fastp and aligned with MiXCR, with productive beta chains retained. Identical CDR3 protein sequences are pooled into one entry, listed with their most common genes and DNA. This sample holds fewer than 650,000 distinct CDR3 sequences; 14% were observed only once. The leading ten clones occupy around 13% of the sample. The sample taken for sequencing was blood. These TCRs come from a woman in her forties with Graves' hyperthyroidism.

In its sample, this clonotype was seen many times. The chain carries TRBV7-2 and TRBJ2-7; the D gene is possibly TRBD2 (6 bases). V was clipped by 5 bases and J by 2 bases, with 19 bases between them. The V gene's germline CDR1 is SGHTA and CDR2 FQGNSA. The CDR3 consists of 16 residues. In nucleotides, the CDR3 is TGTGCCAGCAGCCTTACCACTAGCAGCATCACCTACGAGCAGTACTTC. Translation: CASSLTTSSITYEQYF.

This clonotype came up many times. The J gene is TRBJ2-1, the V gene TRBV14; 11 positions match TRBD2. CDR1 and CDR2 from the germline V gene are SGHDN and FVKESK. J lost 1 base, V lost 5 bases, and 1 base had no gene match. CDR3 size: 15 residues. The CDR3 is CASSASGRSYNEQFF. The CDR3 coding sequence is TGTGCCAGCAGCGCTAGCGGGAGGTCCTACAATGAGCAGTTCTTC.

In this sample, this clonotype turned up a few times. One end of the junction varies from germline; a read error may be responsible. The chain has TRBV5-1 and TRBJ2-2; D is possibly TRBD2 (5 bases). Germline V gene lookup returns CDR1 SGHRS and CDR2 YFSETQ. This CDR3 region has 12 residues. The chain's CDR3 is CASSQNTGELSF. CDR3 DNA: TGCGCCAGCAGCCAGAACACCGGGGAGCTGTCTTTT.

At least ten counts were recorded for this clonotype. The chain carries TRBV2 and TRBJ1-1; no definite D call. V was pared by 4 bases and J by 3 bases, with 12 bases between. Germline-derived CDR1 and CDR2 are SNHLY and FYNNEI. CDR3 length: 14 amino acids. The CDR3 nucleotides are TGTGCCAGCAGTGTCGTCGGGTTTGACACTGAAGCTTTCTTT. Translating it yields CASSVVGFDTEAFF.

There are a few counts of this clonotype. This chain connects TRBV3-1 to TRBJ2-7, with D hard to call. Trimming shortened V by 3 bases and J by 2 bases, and 11 bases separated the two germline ends. The CDR3 length is 14 residues. Germline CDR1 and CDR2: LGHDT and YNNKEL (reference sequence). The CDR3 DNA reads TGTGCCAGCAGCCATCATTCGGAGCCCTACGAGCAGTACTTC. Encoded protein: CASSHHSEPYEQYF.

The chain recombines TRBV6-2 or TRBV6-3 with TRBJ1-2, with D possibly being TRBD1 (6 bases). Trimming pared 9 bases from V and 5 bases from J, leaving 13 bases between. The CDR3 totals 12 residues. The germline gives CDR1 MNHEY, CDR2 SVGEGT. This CDR3 reads CASQDRRYGYTF. CDR3 sequence (DNA): TGTGCCAGTCAAGACAGGAGGTATGGCTACACCTTC.

In this sample, this clonotype turned up many times. The chain is built from TRBV11-3 and TRBJ1-1; D not certain. Germline V lookup: CDR1 SGHNT, CDR2 YENEEA. CDR3 length: 14 amino acids. With 5 bases removed from V and 5 bases from J, the gap between germline ends came to 15 bases. The CDR3 DNA reads TGTGCCAGCAGCCCCCCCGCGTTAAGGACTGAAGCTTTCTTT. Translation: CASSPPALRTEAFF.

About this clonotype itself: This may stem from a read error, because a much larger clone lies one nucleotide away. J is TRBJ1-3 and V is TRBV2, with D possibly matching TRBD1 (5 bases). From germline, CDR1 is SNHLY and CDR2 FYNNEI. The length of the CDR3 is 15 residues. The DNA of the CDR3 is TGTGCCAGCAGTGATAGCAGGGTGGCTGGAGACACCATATATTTT. It specifies CASSDSRVAGDTIYF.

V is TRBV6-5 and J is TRBJ1-5; tentative D call: TRBD1 (6 bases). Between the trimmed V and J ends, which lost 2 bases and 5 bases, there was a span of 10 bases. Germline CDR1 and CDR2: MNHEY and SVGAGI. The CDR3 contains 14 residues. The CDR3 nucleotides are TGTGCCAGCAGTTACGCAGGGGTGCATCAGCCCCAGCATTTT. As protein: CASSYAGVHQPQHF.

In its sample, this clonotype was seen a few times. The CDR3 DNA follows: TGTGCCAGCAGCCAAGTCTATCGGCAGGGGACTGAAGCTTTCTTT. It encodes CASSQVYRQGTEAFF. This chain uses TRBV3-1 with TRBJ1-1, with a weak D call TRBD1 (6 bases). Germline loops: CDR1 LGHDT, CDR2 YNNKEL (reference sequence). This CDR3 comprises 15 residues. V was cut by 1 base and J by 5 bases, with 14 bases left in between. Together with reference TRBV3-1 and TRBJ1-1, the CDR3 gives the full variable domain: DTAVSQTPKYLVTQMGNDKSIKCEQNLGHDTMYWYKQDSKKFLKIMFSYNNKELIINETVPNRFSPKSPDKAHLNLHINSLELGDSAVYFCASSQVYRQGTEAFFGQGTRLTVV.

This clonotype was detected only once. This rearrangement joins TRBV7-9 to TRBJ2-7; D is unclear. The CDR3 is made up of 12 amino acids. Trimming took 1 base from V and 6 from J, leaving 7 bases between them. CDR1 and CDR2 from the germline V gene are SEHNR and FQNEAQ (reference sequence). The CDR3 region is CASSLGYSEQYF. The DNA of the CDR3 is TGTGCCAGCAGCTTAGGATACTCCGAGCAGTACTTC.

This clonotype was counted ten times or more. This chain joins TRBV30 and TRBJ2-1; 7 bases are shared with TRBD2. J lost 0 bases, V lost 1 base, and 9 bases had no gene match. Germline CDR1 GTSNPN, CDR2 SVGIG (reference sequence). The CDR3 is 17 amino acids. CDR3 residues: CAWSDPIAGPSYNEQFF. CDR3 DNA sequence: TGTGCCTGGAGTGACCCCATAGCGGGCCCCTCCTACAATGAGCAGTTCTTC.

V gene TRBV29-1 combines with J gene TRBJ1-5; no reliable D call. Germline-derived CDR1 and CDR2 are SQVTM and ANQGSEA. This CDR3 has 14 residues. Between the trimmed V and J ends, which lost 4 bases and 2 bases, there was a span of 12 bases. The CDR3 bases are TGCAGCGTTGTACTTCCTGGTGGCAATCAGCCCCAGCATTTT. As protein: CSVVLPGGNQPQHF.

The chain joins TRBV27 to TRBJ1-2, with TRBD1 as a possible D gene (6 bases). CDR1 and CDR2 (germline): MNHEY, SMNVEV (reference sequence). Between the trimmed V and J ends, which lost 3 bases and 6 bases, there was a span of 11 bases. The CDR3 contains 13 residues. CDR3 coding DNA: TGTGCCAGCAGTTTTGCGGGGGCGGATGGCTACACCTTC. Translated: CASSFAGADGYTF.

This clonotype has ten or more counts. V is TRBV2 and J is TRBJ2-5; D is possibly TRBD1 or TRBD2 (6 bases each). CDR3 length: 14 residues. The germline V gene encodes CDR1 SNHLY and CDR2 FYNNEI. V lost 11 bases and J 5 bases, leaving 21 bases between the germline ends. The CDR3 coding sequence is TGTGCCCCCTGGGCCGGGGGCACGTTGGAGACCCAGTACTTC. This encodes CAPWAGGTLETQYF.

In this sample, this clonotype turned up once. A much larger clone lies a single base off, so this may be a read error. The chain carries TRBV2 and TRBJ2-7; tentatively, D is TRBD1 or TRBD2 (5 bases each). Germline CDR1 SNHLY, CDR2 FYNNEI. The V and J ends lost 6 bases and 2 bases respectively, with 11 bases between them. The length of the CDR3 is 13 residues. The CDR3 nucleotides read TGTGCCAGCAGCGGGGACGGTGCCTACGAGCAGTACTTC. Residues: CASSGDGAYEQYF. Full variable domain (rest looked up from reference TRBV2 and TRBJ2-7): EPEVTQTPSHQVTQMGQEVILRCVPISNHLYFYWYRQILGQKVEFLVSFYNNEISEKSEIFDDQFSVERPDGSNFTLKIRSTKLEDSAMYFCASSGDGAYEQYFGPGTRLTVT.

This clonotype was detected only a few times. The chain uses TRBV5-1 and TRBJ2-2; D is ambiguous. Trimming shortened V by 5 bases and J by 8 bases, and 10 bases separated the two germline ends. This CDR3 is built from 12 residues. The V gene's germline CDR1 is SGHRS and CDR2 YFSETQ. The DNA of the CDR3 is TGCGCCAGCAGTTTTAATGAAGGGGAGCTGTTTTTT. Protein sequence: CASSFNEGELFF. Variable domain in full (rest from reference TRBV5-1 and TRBJ2-2): KAGVTQTPRYLIKTRGQQVTLSCSPISGHRSVSWYQQTPGQGLQFLFEYFSETQRNKGNFPGRFSGRQFSNSRSEMNVSTLELGDSALYLCASSFNEGELFFGEGSRLTVL.

The sample holds many counts of this clonotype. The chain is built from TRBV7-2 and TRBJ2-5, with TRBD2 identical over 13 bases. The germline V gene has CDR1 SGHTA and CDR2 FQGNSA. J gave up 4 bases and V 4 bases, and 9 bases lay outside the gene matches. CDR3 length equals 17 residues. CDR3: CASSSQRLAGGGETQYF. Written as DNA, the CDR3 is TGTGCCAGCAGCTCCCAACGACTAGCGGGAGGAGGAGAGACCCAGTACTTC.

This clonotype was recorded at least ten times. The chain links TRBV28 to TRBJ1-1; D is ambiguous. Germline V lookup: CDR1 MDHEN, CDR2 SYDVKM. This CDR3 is 11 amino acids long. V was clipped by 6 bases and J by 6 bases, with 8 bases between them. The CDR3 DNA reads as TGTGCCAGCAGACAGTACCCTGAAGCTTTCTTT. Its protein is CASRQYPEAFF.

Only a few counts were recorded for this clonotype. The V gene is TRBV11-2, the J gene TRBJ2-7, with 7 positions matching TRBD1. The CDR3 runs 13 residues. In germline, CDR1 is SGHAT, CDR2 FQNNGV. With V trimmed by 6 bases and J by 5 bases, 7 bases remained unmatched. The CDR3 nucleotides are TGTGCCAGCAGACAGGACAGGTGGGACGAGCAGTACTTC. Translating gives CASRQDRWDEQYF.

This clonotype showed up many times. The rearrangement joins TRBV12-3 or TRBV12-4 to TRBJ1-4; no clear D. Trimming removed 5 bases at V and 8 bases at J, with 12 bases between. The length of the CDR3 is 13 residues. The CDR3 spells CASSPGVGEKLFF. The CDR3 DNA sequence: TGTGCCAGCAGTCCAGGTGTCGGGGAAAAACTGTTTTTT.

The chain is built from TRBV4-1 and TRBJ2-1; TRBD2 aligns across 9 bases. Losses at the gene ends were 2 bases for V and 5 bases for J; bases not matched to a gene: 1. CDR1 MGHRA and CDR2 YSYEKL come from the germline V gene. The CDR3 length is 14 residues. The CDR3 spells CASSQLAGHNEQFF. CDR3 nucleotides: TGCGCCAGCAGCCAACTAGCGGGACACAATGAGCAGTTCTTC.

The table lists this clonotype with a few counts. CDR3 DNA sequence: TGTGCCAGCAGCATGACGCGGAATCAGCCCCAGCATTTT. Encoded protein: CASSMTRNQPQHF. The J gene is TRBJ1-5, the V gene TRBV7-8; no firm D call. CDR3 length: 13 residues. Trimming removed 5 bases from V and 4 bases from J, with 9 bases in between. Germline V lookup: CDR1 SGHVS, CDR2 FQNEAQ.

J is TRBJ2-1 and V is TRBV9; D possibly corresponds to TRBD2 (7 bases). Per germline, CDR1 SGDLS and CDR2 YYNGEE. V was pared by 0 bases and J by 3 bases, with 19 bases between. The CDR3 contains 18 residues. Written as DNA, the CDR3 is TGTGCCAGCAGCGTAGGAGGCGCGGGGGCCCCCCTCTACAATGAGCAGTTCTTC. Translating it yields CASSVGGAGAPLYNEQFF.

This clonotype has ten or more counts. The genes are TRBV27 and TRBJ2-2; no firm D call. This CDR3 is built from 13 residues. Germline V gene lookup returns CDR1 MNHEY and CDR2 SMNVEV (reference sequence). Trimming shortened V by 0 bases and J by 7 bases, and 6 bases separated the two germline ends. CDR3 nucleotides: TGTGCCAGCAGTTTATCCCTCGTCGGGGAGCTGTTTTTT. It translates to CASSLSLVGELFF.

This clonotype turned up a few times. The chain couples TRBV5-1 to TRBJ2-5; D may be TRBD1 (6 bases). From germline, CDR1 is SGHRS and CDR2 YFSETQ. The CDR3 consists of 15 residues. Trimming stripped 0 bases from V and 6 bases from J, with 15 bases between. CDR3 sequence reads: CASSLEARQGKTQYF. The CDR3 nucleotides are TGCGCCAGCAGCTTGGAGGCGCGGCAGGGGAAGACCCAGTACTTC.

In regard to this clonotype: A much more abundant neighbour one base away suggests this may be a read error. No conserved phenylalanine or tryptophan is present at the end of the CDR3, so a read error is the likely explanation. The rearrangement joins TRBV14 to TRBJ1-1; 9 positions agree with TRBD1. Germline lookup yields CDR1 SGHDN and CDR2 FVKESK. The length of the CDR3 is 15 residues. V trimming: 7 bases; J trimming: 1 base; junction bases outside the gene matches: 7. CDR3 nucleotide sequence: TGTGCCAGCACCCGGACAGGGGACCAGAACACTGAAGCTTTCCTT. Amino acid sequence: CASTRTGDQNTEAFL.